This T cell receptor beta chain was profiled in a study of blood T cell repertoires in COVID-19. Per the germline V gene, CDR1 is MNHEY and CDR2 is SVGAGI. The CDR3 sequence is 15 residues long. With 2 bases removed from V and 5 bases from J, the gap between germline ends came to 14 bases. Profiling relied on immunoSEQ multiplex PCR, and the TCRdb table lists in-frame clones only, not all of them. The sample lists roughly 200,000 clones, approximately 91% occurring once. A single count supports this clone. Sequencing was done on a sample of peripheral blood. The chain combines TRBV6-5 with TRBJ2-3, with D maybe TRBD1 (6 bases). This TCR was recovered from a man between 18 and 35 years old with active or convalescent COVID-19. In DNA, the CDR3 is TGTGCCAGCAGTTACGGGGACACAGCTTTAGATACGCAGTATTTT. Residues: CASSYGDTALDTQYF.